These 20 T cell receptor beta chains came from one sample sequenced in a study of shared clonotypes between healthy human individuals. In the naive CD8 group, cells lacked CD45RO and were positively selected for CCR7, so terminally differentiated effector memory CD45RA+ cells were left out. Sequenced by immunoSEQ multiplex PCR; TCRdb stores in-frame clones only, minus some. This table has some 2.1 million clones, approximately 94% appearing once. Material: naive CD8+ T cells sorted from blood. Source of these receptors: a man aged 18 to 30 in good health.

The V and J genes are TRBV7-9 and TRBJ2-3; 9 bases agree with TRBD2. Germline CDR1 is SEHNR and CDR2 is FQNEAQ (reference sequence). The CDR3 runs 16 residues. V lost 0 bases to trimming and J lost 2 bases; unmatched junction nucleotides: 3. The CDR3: CASSLASSGDTDTQYF. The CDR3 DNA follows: TGTGCCAGCAGCTTAGCTTCTAGCGGGGACACAGATACGCAGTATTTT.

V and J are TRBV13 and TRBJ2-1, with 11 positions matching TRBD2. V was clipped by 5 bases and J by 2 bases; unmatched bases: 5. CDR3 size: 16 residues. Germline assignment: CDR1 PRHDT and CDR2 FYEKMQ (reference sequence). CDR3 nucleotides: TGTGCCAGCAGCCCCTATAGCGGGAGGGCCTACAATGAGCAGTTCTTC. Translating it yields CASSPYSGRAYNEQFF.

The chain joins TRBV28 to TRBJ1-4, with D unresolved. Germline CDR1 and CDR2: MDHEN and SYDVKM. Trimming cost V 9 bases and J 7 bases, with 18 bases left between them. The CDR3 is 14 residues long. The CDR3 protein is CASTDAGMGEKLFF. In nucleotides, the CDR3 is TGTGCCAGTACTGATGCCGGGATGGGTGAAAAACTGTTTTTT.

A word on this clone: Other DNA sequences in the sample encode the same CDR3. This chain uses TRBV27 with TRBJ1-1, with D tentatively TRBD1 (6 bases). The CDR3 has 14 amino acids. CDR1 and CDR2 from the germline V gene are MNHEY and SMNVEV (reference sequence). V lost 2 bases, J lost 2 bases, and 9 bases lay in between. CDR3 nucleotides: TGTGCCAGCAGTTTACAACAGGGAAACACTGAAGCTTTCTTT. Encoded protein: CASSLQQGNTEAFF.

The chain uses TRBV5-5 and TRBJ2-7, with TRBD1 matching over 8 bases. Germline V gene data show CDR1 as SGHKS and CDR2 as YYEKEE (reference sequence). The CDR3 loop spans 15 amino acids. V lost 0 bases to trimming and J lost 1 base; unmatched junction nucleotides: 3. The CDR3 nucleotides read TGTGCCAGCAGCTTGGAGCGGACAGGGTCCTACGAGCAGTACTTC. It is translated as CASSLERTGSYEQYF.

DNA of the CDR3: TGCGCCAGCAGCCTTCTAGCGGGGGACCCGAACACCGGGGAGCTGTTTTTT. This translates into CASSLLAGDPNTGELFF. V usage is TRBV5-1 and J usage is TRBJ2-2, with 10 positions matching TRBD2. This CDR3 region has 17 residues. CDR1 is SGHRS, CDR2 YFSETQ, per germline. With 4 bases clipped from V and 0 bases from J, the junction kept 6 bases outside the gene matches.

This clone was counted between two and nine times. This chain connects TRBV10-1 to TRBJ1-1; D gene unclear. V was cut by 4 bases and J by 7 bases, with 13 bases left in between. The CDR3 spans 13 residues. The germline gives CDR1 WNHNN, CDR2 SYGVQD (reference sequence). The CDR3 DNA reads TGCGCCAGCAGTGTGAGCTTTGGCAGTGAAGCTTTCTTT. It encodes CASSVSFGSEAFF.

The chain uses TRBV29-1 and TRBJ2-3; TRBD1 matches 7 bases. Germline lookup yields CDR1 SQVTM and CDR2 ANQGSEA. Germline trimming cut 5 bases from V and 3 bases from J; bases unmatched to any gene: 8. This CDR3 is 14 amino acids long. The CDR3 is CSVYGTARTDTQYF. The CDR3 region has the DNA TGCAGCGTTTACGGGACAGCTCGAACAGATACGCAGTATTTT.

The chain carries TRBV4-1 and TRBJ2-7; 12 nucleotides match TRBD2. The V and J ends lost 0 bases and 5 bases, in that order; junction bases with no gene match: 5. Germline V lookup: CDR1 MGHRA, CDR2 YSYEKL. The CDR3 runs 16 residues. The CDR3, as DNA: TGCGCCAGCAGCCAAGATGGACTAGCGGGGCGGGACGAGCAGTACTTC. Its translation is CASSQDGLAGRDEQYF.

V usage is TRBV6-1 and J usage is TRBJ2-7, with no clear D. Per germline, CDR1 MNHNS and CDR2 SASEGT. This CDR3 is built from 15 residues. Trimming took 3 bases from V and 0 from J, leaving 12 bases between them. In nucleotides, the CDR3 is TGTGCCAGCAGTGATTTGCAGGTAGTCTCCTACGAGCAGTACTTC. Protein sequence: CASSDLQVVSYEQYF.

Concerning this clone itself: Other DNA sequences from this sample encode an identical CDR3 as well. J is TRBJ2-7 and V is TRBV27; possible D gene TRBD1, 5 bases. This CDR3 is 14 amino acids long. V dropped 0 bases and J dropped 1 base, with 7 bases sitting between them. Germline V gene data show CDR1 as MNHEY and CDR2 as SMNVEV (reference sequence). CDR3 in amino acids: CASSLSGASYEQYF. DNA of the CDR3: TGTGCCAGCAGTTTATCAGGGGCATCCTACGAGCAGTACTTC.

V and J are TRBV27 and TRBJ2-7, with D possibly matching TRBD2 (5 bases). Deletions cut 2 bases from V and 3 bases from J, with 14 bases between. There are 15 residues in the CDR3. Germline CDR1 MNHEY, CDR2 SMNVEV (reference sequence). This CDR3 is CASSLSRGSLYEQYF. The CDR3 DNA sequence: TGTGCCAGCAGTTTAAGCAGAGGGAGTCTCTACGAGCAGTACTTC.

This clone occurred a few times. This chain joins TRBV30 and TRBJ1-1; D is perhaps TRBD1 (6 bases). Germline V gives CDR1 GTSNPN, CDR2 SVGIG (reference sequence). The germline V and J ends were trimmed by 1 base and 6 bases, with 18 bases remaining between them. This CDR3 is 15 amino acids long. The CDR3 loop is CAWSESGGPFAEAFF. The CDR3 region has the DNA TGTGCCTGGAGTGAGTCTGGGGGCCCGTTCGCTGAAGCTTTCTTT.

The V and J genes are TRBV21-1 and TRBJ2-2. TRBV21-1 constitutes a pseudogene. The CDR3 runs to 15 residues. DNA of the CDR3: TGTGCCAGCAGCAAAGTAACAAGGGACACCGGGGAGCTGTTTTTT. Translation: CASSKVTRDTGELFF.

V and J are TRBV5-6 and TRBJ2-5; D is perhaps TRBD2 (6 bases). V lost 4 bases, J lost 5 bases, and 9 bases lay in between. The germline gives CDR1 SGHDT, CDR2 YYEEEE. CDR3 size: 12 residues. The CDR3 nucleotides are TGTGCCAGCAGCGGGGACTCGGAGACCCAGTACTTC. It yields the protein CASSGDSETQYF.

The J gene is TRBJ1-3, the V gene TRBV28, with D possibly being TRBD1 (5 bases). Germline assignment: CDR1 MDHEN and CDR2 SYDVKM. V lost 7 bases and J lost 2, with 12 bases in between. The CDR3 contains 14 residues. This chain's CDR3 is CASIPGRAGNTIYF. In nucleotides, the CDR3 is TGTGCCAGCATTCCAGGGAGGGCTGGAAACACCATATATTTT. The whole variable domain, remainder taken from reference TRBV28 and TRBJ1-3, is DVKVTQSSRYLVKRTGEKVFLECVQDMDHENMFWYRQDPGLGLRLIYFSYDVKMKEKGDIPEGYSVSREKKERFSLILESASTNQTSMYLCASIPGRAGNTIYFGEGSWLTVV.

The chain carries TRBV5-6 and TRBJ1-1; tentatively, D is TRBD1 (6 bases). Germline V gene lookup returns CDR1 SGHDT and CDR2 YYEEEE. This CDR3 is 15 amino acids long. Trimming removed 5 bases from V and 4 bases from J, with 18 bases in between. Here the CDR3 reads CASREETRGSTEAFF. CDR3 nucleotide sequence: TGTGCCAGCAGAGAAGAGACTAGGGGGAGCACTGAAGCTTTCTTT. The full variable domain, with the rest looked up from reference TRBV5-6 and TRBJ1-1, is DAGVTQSPTHLIKTRGQQVTLRCSPKSGHDTVSWYQQALGQGPQFIFQYYEEEERQRGNFPDRFSGHQFPNYSSELNVNALLLGDSALYLCASREETRGSTEAFFGQGTRLTVV.

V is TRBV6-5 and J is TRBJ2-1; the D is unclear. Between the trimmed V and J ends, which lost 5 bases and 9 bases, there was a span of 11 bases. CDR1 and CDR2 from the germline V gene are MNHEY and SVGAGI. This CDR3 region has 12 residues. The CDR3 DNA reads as TGTGCCAGCAGTCCCCTAGGTGGTGAGCAGTTCTTC. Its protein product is CASSPLGGEQFF.

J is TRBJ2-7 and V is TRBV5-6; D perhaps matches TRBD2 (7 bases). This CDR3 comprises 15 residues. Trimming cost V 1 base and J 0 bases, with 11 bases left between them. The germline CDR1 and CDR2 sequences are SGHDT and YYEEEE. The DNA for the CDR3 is TGTGCCAGCAGCTTGTGGCGGGGGCACTCCTACGAGCAGTACTTC. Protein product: CASSLWRGHSYEQYF.

The CDR3 loop is CASSATGYQETQYF. The CDR3 DNA follows: TGTGCCAGCAGCGCTACAGGGTACCAAGAGACCCAGTACTTC. J is TRBJ2-5 and V is TRBV11-2; the D gene is possibly TRBD1 (6 bases). The germline V gene encodes CDR1 SGHAT and CDR2 FQNNGV. Trimming cost V 5 bases and J 0 bases, with 10 bases left between them. CDR3 size: 14 residues.